Included here is one T cell receptor (beta chain) sequence, with context. Its specificity is unknown. There are 14 residues in the CDR3. Looked up from germline, CDR1 is MNHEY and CDR2 is SMNVEV (reference sequence). Deletions cut 0 bases from V and 4 bases from J, with 9 bases between. This sample was taken from a study of cytomegalovirus exposure and HLA in healthy donors. Findings and caveats of the study: Further analysis, carried out later, found HLA-associated TCR beta chains more clonally expanded than equally common other chains. It was reportedly the case that the classifier diagnosed cytomegalovirus status with high specificity and sensitivity.

With 60 Vbeta and 13 Jbeta primers, the PCR was carried out. Original analysis: Among the unique TCR beta chains that a later analysis counted, about 79 million in all, about 12 million were shared. Produced via immunoSEQ multiplex PCR; TCRdb's table is partial and in-frame only. D and trimming were read from the DNA, whereas the V and J calls and clone size are those reported in that table. The repertoire holds 150,000 to 200,000 clones, with around 80% as singletons. The sequencing input was PBMCs. The rearrangement joins TRBV27 to TRBJ1-2, with D possibly TRBD1 on 6 matching bases. This receptor was identified in a man aged 35 to 55 in good health and CMV-seronegative. DNA of the CDR3: TGTGCCAGCAGTTTATCGAGGGGGGGCTATGGCTACACCTTC. Protein product: CASSLSRGGYGYTF.